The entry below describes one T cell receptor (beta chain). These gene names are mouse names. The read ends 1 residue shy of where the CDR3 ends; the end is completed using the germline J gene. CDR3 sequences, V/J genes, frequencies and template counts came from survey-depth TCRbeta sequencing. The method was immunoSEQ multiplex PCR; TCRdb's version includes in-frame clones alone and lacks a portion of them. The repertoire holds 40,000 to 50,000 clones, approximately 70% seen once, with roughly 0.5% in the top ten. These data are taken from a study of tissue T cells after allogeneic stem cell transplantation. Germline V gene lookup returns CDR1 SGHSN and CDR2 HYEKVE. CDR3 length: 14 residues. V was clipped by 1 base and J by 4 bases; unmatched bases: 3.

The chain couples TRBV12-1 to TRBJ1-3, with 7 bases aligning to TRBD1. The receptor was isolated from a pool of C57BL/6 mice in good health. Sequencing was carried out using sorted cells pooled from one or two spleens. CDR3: CASSLRGRGNTLYF. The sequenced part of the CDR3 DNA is TGTGCCAGCTCTCTGAGGGGGCGGGGAAATACGCTCTAT. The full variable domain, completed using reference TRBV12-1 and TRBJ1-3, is DSGVVQSPRHIIKEKGGRSVLTCIPISGHSNVVWYQQTLGKELKFLIQHYEKVERDKGFLPSRFSVQQFDDYHSEMNMSALELEDSAMYFCASSLRGRGNTLYFGEGSRLIVV.